Detailed here is one T cell receptor (beta chain). Its antigen is currently not known. Within one base of it there is no much larger clone, and no base qualities were kept. The data are from a study of cytotoxic CD8 clonotypes in ibrutinib-treated CLL (dated by TCRdb to the early 2020s). Regarding the research as a whole: The cohort included roughly 15 treatment-naive and some 10 relapsed/refractory patients; some 18 were IGHV unmutated. Responses were partial in 24 patients and complete in 2; after median approximately 69 months follow-up, some 15 stayed in remission and roughly twelve progressed. Longitudinal samples were obtainable from about 30% of the roughly 86 participants in the trial. The response samples were drawn at a median of roughly twelve months into treatment, with a range of about 6 to 40 months. On average, each sample had 255,043 productive templates and about 89,000 productive rearrangements. Cryopreserved peripheral blood mononuclear cells were obtained prior to treatment, at the time of response, and at either disease progression or sustained remission.

Cut back by 7 bases and 5 bases, the V and J ends lie 14 bases apart. From its cysteine to its phenylalanine, the CDR3 spans 13 amino acids. Only CDR3 DNA remains: 39 bases, in frame from the first base. Taken from the germline V gene (reference sequence), the CDR1 and CDR2 loops are MNHNY and SVGAGI. Each clonotype received, on average, around 10x coverage in deep resolution sequencing performed on a MiSeq, where the target depth lay between 1 in 1 million and 1 in 200,000 T cells. The immunoSEQ hsTCRB Kit was used to generate TCR beta libraries. The paper's processing steps were these. Data were analyzed with ImmunoSEQ Data Assistant and ImmunoSEQ Analyzer, with V, D and J genes assigned per IMGT definitions. Clonality, which ranges from 0 to 1, was calculated by subtracting the normalized Shannon entropy of productive rearrangement frequencies from one. Only overrepresented clonotypes making up at least 0.05% of the repertoire of each patient were included in the public clonotype analysis. Repertoires from roughly 13 age-matched healthy donors in immuneACCESS were used as clonality controls. TCRdb stores this immuneACCESS table with in-frame sequences only. Part of the clones is absent; in the studies checked, under half of the shortfall reflects unresolved V genes, and no reason is known for the rest. V and J calls and clone size come straight from that table; D and trimming were deduced from the DNA. The sample table holds some 310,000 clones, of which just under 80% were seen once. Roughly 6.3% of the sample comes from the top ten.

For TCR beta library preparation, approximately 2 micrograms of genomic DNA were extracted from the cryopreserved PBMCs. High-throughput TCR beta sequencing was performed on longitudinal blood samples from CLL patients receiving ibrutinib monotherapy. Patients were enrolled in a phase 2 open-label single-center ibrutinib monotherapy trial. Paper-wide results and their limitations: Lymph node repertoires were not examined, and the timing of sampling was not matched between patients in sustained remission and those whose disease progressed. Public clonotypes were found to be uncommon and were observed to contract or remain stable during treatment; the increase in clonality was shown to reflect expansion of private clonotypes at ibrutinib response. An increase in clonality was observed at ibrutinib response, with clonality remaining stable during sustained remission and falling back toward baseline at progression. At baseline, clonality was higher than in age-matched healthy donors and showed a strong correlation with circulating CD8+ T-cell counts.

The V and J segments used are TRBV6-6 and TRBJ1-1; the D segment could be TRBD1, given 5 matching bases. The TCR sequence derives from a human donor with chronic lymphocytic leukemia. The sample consisted of PBMCs, taken before ibrutinib treatment. CDR3 sequence: CASTRGGRTEAFF. The sequenced DNA: TGTGCCAGCACCCGGGGCGGGAGGACTGAAGCTTTCTTT.